This T cell receptor beta chain appears in the sequencing data of a study of blood T cell repertoires in COVID-19. The CDR3 consists of 14 residues. Germline lookup yields CDR1 KGHSH and CDR2 LQKENI. Trimming pared 3 bases from V and 4 bases from J, leaving 13 bases between. This clone was detected only a few times. Contact with a PCR-confirmed or clinician-diagnosed COVID-19 case occurred within 2 weeks of entry. Sequencing used immunoSEQ multiplex PCR; TCRdb keeps in-frame clones, though not all of them. The sample holds about 320,000 clones, 85% to 95% seen once. The source is a woman aged 25 to 39 who had been exposed to COVID-19. The chain is built from TRBV18 and TRBJ2-7, with a possible D match to TRBD2 (5 bases). Sequencing was done on a sample of PBMCs or T cells enriched from blood (not recorded which). The CDR3: CASSPPTPGYEQYF. The CDR3 DNA reads as TGTGCCAGCTCACCTCCGACACCGGGATACGAGCAGTACTTC.